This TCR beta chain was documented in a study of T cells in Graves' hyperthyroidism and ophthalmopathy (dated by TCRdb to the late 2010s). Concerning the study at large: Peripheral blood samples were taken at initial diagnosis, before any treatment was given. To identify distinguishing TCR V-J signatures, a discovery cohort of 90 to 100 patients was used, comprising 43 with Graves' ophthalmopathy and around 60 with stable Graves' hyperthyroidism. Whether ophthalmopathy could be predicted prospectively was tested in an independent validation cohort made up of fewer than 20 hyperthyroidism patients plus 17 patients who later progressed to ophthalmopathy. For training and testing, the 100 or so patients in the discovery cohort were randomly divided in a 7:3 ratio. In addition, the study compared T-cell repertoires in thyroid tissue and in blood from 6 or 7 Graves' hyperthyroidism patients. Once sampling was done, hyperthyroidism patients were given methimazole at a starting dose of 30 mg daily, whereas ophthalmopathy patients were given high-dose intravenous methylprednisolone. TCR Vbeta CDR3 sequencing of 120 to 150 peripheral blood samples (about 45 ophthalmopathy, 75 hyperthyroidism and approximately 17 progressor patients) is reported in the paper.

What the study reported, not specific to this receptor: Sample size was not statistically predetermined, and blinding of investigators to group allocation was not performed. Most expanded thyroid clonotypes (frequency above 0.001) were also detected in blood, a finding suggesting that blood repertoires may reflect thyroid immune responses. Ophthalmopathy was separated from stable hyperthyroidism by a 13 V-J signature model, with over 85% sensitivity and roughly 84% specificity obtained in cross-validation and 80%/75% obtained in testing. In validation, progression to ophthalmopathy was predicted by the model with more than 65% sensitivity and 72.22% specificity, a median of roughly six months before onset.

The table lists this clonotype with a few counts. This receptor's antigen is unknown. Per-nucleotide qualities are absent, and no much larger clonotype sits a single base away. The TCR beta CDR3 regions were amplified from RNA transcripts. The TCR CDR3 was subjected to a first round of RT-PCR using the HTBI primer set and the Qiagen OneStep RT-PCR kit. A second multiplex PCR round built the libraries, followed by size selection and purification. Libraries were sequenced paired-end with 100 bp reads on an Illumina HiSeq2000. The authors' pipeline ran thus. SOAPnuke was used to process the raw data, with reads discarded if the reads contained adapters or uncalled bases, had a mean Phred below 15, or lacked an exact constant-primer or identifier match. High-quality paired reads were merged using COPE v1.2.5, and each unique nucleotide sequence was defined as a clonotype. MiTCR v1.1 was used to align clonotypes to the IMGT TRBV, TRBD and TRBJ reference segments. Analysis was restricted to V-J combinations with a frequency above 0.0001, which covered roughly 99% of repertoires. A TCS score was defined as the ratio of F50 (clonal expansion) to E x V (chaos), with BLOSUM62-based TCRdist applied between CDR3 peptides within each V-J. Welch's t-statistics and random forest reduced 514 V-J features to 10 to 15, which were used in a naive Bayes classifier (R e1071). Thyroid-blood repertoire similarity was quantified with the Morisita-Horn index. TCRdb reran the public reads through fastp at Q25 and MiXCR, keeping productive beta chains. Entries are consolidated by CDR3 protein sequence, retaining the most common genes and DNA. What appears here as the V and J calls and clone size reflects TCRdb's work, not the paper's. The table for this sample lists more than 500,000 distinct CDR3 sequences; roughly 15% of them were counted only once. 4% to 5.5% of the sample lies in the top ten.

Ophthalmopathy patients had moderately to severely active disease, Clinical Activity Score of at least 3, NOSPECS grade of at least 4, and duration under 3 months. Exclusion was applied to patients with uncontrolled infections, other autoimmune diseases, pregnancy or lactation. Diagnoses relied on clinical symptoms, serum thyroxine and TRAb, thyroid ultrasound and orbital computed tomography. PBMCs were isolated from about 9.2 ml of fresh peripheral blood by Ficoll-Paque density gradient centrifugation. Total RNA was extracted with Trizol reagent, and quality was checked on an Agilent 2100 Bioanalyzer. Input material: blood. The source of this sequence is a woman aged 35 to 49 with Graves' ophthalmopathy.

Here is the DNA: TGTGCCACCCGTGAGGGGAAGGGGGCCTCTGGGGCCAACGTCCTGACTTTC. Its translation reads: CATREGKGASGANVLTF. The rearrangement joined TRBV15 to TRBJ2-6; the junction holds 7 bases that match TRBD1. From the germline V gene (reference sequence), CDR1 is LNHNV and CDR2 is YYDKDF. After removal of 8 bases from V and 0 bases from J, the junction retains 10 bases not matched to a gene. Counted from cysteine to phenylalanine, this CDR3 has 17 amino acids. The read is trimmed to its CDR3 DNA, 51 bases read in frame from base 1.